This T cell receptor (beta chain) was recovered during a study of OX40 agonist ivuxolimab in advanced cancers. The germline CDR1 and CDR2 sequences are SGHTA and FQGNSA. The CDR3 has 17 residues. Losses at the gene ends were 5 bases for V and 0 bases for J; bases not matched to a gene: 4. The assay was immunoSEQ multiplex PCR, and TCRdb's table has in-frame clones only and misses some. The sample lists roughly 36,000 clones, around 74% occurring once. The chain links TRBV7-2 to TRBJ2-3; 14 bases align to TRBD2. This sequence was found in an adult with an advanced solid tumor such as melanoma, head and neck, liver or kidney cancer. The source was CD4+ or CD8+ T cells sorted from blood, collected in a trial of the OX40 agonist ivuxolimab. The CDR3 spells CASSRTSGGSSTDTQYF. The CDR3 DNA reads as TGTGCCAGCAGCCGGACTAGCGGGGGGTCTAGCACAGATACGCAGTATTTT.